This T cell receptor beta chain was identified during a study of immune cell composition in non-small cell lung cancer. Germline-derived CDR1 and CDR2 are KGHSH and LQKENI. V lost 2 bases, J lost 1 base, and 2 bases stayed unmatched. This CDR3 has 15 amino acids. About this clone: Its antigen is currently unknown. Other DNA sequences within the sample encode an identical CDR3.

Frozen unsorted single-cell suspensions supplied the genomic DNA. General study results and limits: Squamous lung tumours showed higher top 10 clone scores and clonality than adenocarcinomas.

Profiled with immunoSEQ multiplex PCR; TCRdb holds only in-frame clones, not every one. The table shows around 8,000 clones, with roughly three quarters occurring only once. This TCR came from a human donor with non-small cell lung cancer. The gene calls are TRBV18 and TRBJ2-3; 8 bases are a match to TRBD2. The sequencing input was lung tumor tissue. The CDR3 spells CASSPTRGGTDTQYF. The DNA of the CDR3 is TGTGCCAGCTCACCAACGCGGGGGGGCACAGATACGCAGTATTTT.